Below are 17 T cell receptor beta chains sequenced from a single sample in a study of cytomegalovirus exposure and HLA in healthy donors. A multiplex PCR was run with 60 Vbeta primers and 13 Jbeta primers. Assay used: immunoSEQ multiplex PCR; TCRdb lists only in-frame clones, some missing. The profile shows tens of thousands of clones, more than 75% of them singletons. The source material was PBMCs. The receptor source for this set is a female donor in good health and CMV-seronegative.

The V gene is TRBV27, the J gene TRBJ2-7; TRBD1 agrees at 7 bases. Germline CDR1 reads MNHEY; CDR2 reads SMNVEV (reference sequence). Germline trimming cut 6 bases from V and 6 bases from J; bases unmatched to any gene: 11. This CDR3 is 14 amino acids long. Written as DNA, the CDR3 is TGTGCCAGCAGGGGGGTCGGGGCAGGGGGCGAGCAGTACTTC. Translating it yields CASRGVGAGGEQYF.

CDR3 sequence: CASSPPPRGARGYTF. The CDR3 coding sequence is TGTGCCAGCAGCCCCCCACCCCGGGGGGCGAGAGGCTACACCTTC. The genes are TRBV9 and TRBJ1-2, with D possibly matching TRBD1 (6 bases). Germline CDR1 is SGDLS and CDR2 is YYNGEE. There are 15 residues in the CDR3. V lost 4 bases and J lost 8, with 21 bases in between. The whole variable domain, remainder taken from reference TRBV9 and TRBJ1-2, is DSGVTQTPKHLITATGQRVTLRCSPRSGDLSVYWYQQSLDQGLQFLIQYYNGEERAKGNILERFSAQQFPDLHSELNLSSLELGDSALYFCASSPPPRGARGYTFGSGTRLTVV.

This sequence joins TRBV18 and TRBJ1-3; the D gene is possibly TRBD1 (6 bases). Per germline, CDR1 KGHSH and CDR2 LQKENI. The CDR3 sequence is 16 residues long. V dropped 2 bases and J dropped 4 bases, with 15 bases sitting between them. CDR3 amino acids: CASSPNGQSGGNTIYF. CDR3 nucleotides: TGTGCCAGCTCACCAAACGGACAGAGCGGAGGAAACACCATATATTTT.

This chain links TRBV13 with TRBJ2-3; 8 bases fit TRBD1. The J segment lost 3 bases and the V segment lost 5 bases, leaving 7 bases of the junction unmatched. Germline values: CDR1 PRHDT, CDR2 FYEKMQ (reference sequence). This CDR3 is built from 15 residues. The CDR3, as DNA: TGTGCCAGCAGCCCAGGACAGGGATATACAGATACGCAGTATTTT. It encodes CASSPGQGYTDTQYF.

The V call is TRBV6-1, the J call TRBJ2-7; 7 nucleotides match TRBD2. The V gene end was trimmed by 3 bases and the J gene end by 2 bases; junction bases not matched to a gene: 7. Germline V CDR1 and CDR2: MNHNS, SASEGT. This CDR3 has 15 amino acids. The CDR3, as DNA: TGTGCCAGCAGTGAGGGGGGGACTACAACCTACGAGCAGTACTTC. It translates to CASSEGGTTTYEQYF.

The chain joins TRBV4-1 to TRBJ2-3; 8 bases are shared with TRBD2. The CDR3 covers 16 residues. The ends lost 4 bases at V and 0 bases at J; junction bases unmatched: 6. The V gene's germline CDR1 is MGHRA and CDR2 YSYEKL. The CDR3 loop reads CASSRRAGGSTDTQYF. The CDR3 coding sequence is TGCGCCAGCAGCCGGCGGGCGGGGGGCAGCACAGATACGCAGTATTTT.

The chain couples TRBV6-6 to TRBJ2-6, with D possibly TRBD1 on 5 matching bases. Trimming stripped 2 bases from V and 0 bases from J, with 8 bases between. CDR1 and CDR2 from the germline V gene are MNHNY and SVGAGI (reference sequence). The length of the CDR3 is 16 residues. DNA of the CDR3: TGTGCCAGCAGTTACGACAGAGACTCTGGGGCCAACGTCCTGACTTTC. Its protein product is CASSYDRDSGANVLTF.

Note on this clone: Other DNA sequences in this specimen translate into the identical CDR3. V gene TRBV4-1 combines with J gene TRBJ2-7; D is possibly TRBD1 (6 bases). Trimming shortened V by 0 bases and J by 1 base, and 10 bases separated the two germline ends. The CDR3 spans 15 residues. CDR1 and CDR2 from the germline V gene are MGHRA and YSYEKL. This chain's CDR3 is CASSQESGESYEQYF. CDR3 DNA: TGCGCCAGCAGCCAAGAATCAGGGGAGTCCTACGAGCAGTACTTC.

This clone came up once. CDR3 coding DNA: TGTGCCAGCAGTTACACCGCTACAGTCCCCTCCTATGGCTACACCTTC. Translated: CASSYTATVPSYGYTF. The genes are TRBV6-5 and TRBJ1-2, with unresolved D. Trimming took 2 bases from V and 4 from J, leaving 17 bases between them. The CDR3 sequence is 16 residues long. In germline, CDR1 is MNHEY, CDR2 SVGAGI.

V usage is TRBV5-6 and J usage is TRBJ1-4, with TRBD1 as a possible D gene (6 bases). The CDR3 runs to 16 residues. Between the trimmed V and J ends, which lost 3 bases and 5 bases, there was a span of 17 bases. Looked up from germline, CDR1 is SGHDT and CDR2 is YYEEEE. The CDR3 bases are TGTGCCAGCAGCTACAGACAGGCTCAACGGAATGAAAAACTGTTTTTT. It specifies CASSYRQAQRNEKLFF.

A few counts support this clone. The chain employs TRBV6-1 and TRBJ2-1, with a weak D call TRBD2 (5 bases). The CDR3 is made up of 15 amino acids. Germline V gene lookup returns CDR1 MNHNS and CDR2 SASEGT. V shed 8 bases and J shed 3 bases, with 17 bases lying between them. The CDR3 DNA reads as TGTGCCAGCCTCTACAGCGGCCTGAACTACAATGAGCAGTTCTTC. It translates to CASLYSGLNYNEQFF.

This chain connects TRBV11-2 to TRBJ2-7, with 8 bases lining up with TRBD1. CDR1 and CDR2 (germline): SGHAT, FQNNGV. The junction had 10 bases not matched to a gene; V was cut back by 5 bases and J by 7 bases. The CDR3 runs 14 residues. The CDR3, as DNA: TGTGCCAGCAGCCCTGACAGGGGTTTTGGTGAGCAGTACTTC. Amino acids: CASSPDRGFGEQYF.

The V call is TRBV5-5, the J call TRBJ1-2, with 7 nucleotides matching TRBD1. The CDR3 sequence is 18 residues long. The V segment lost 2 bases and the J segment 2 bases; nucleotides outside the gene matches: 15. Germline CDR1 is SGHKS and CDR2 is YYEKEE (reference sequence). CDR3 nucleotides: TGTGCCAGCAGCTTTCCCAGGCCCGTGGACAGGAGAAACTATGGCTACACCTTC. Protein sequence: CASSFPRPVDRRNYGYTF.

The V and J genes are TRBV19 and TRBJ1-2; D not resolved. The germline CDR1 and CDR2 sequences are LNHDA and SQIVND (reference sequence). V lost 3 bases, J lost 0 bases, and 11 bases lay in between. This CDR3 is 15 amino acids long. DNA for the CDR3: TGTGCCAGTAGTATGAGCGAACCATCTAACTATGGCTACACCTTC. Amino acid sequence: CASSMSEPSNYGYTF.

This chain's CDR3 is CASSLTEILNTEAFF. CDR3 nucleotide sequence: TGTGCCAGCAGCCTAACAGAGATCCTGAACACTGAAGCTTTCTTT. The J gene is TRBJ1-1, the V gene TRBV9; no reliable D call. Germline V lookup: CDR1 SGDLS, CDR2 YYNGEE. The CDR3 covers 15 residues. V was clipped by 4 bases and J by 0 bases, with 13 bases between them.

This chain uses TRBV7-2 with TRBJ1-2, with D uncertain. Per the germline V gene, CDR1 is SGHTA and CDR2 is FQGNSA. There are 13 residues in the CDR3. Trimming took off 4 bases at V and 5 bases at J, with 11 bases between the two ends. The CDR3 nucleotides are TGTGCCAGCAGCTCGTCAGGCGCTTATGGCTACACCTTC. Protein product: CASSSSGAYGYTF.

The chain recombines TRBV2 with TRBJ1-1; possibly TRBD1 for D (5 bases). Germline V CDR1 and CDR2: SNHLY, FYNNEI. Trimming cost V 2 bases and J 3 bases, with 10 bases left between them. The CDR3 is 14 amino acids. The DNA of the CDR3 is TGTGCCAGCAGTGAATCGGCAGGGTACACTGAAGCTTTCTTT. Its protein is CASSESAGYTEAFF. The full variable domain, with the rest looked up from reference TRBV2 and TRBJ1-1, is EPEVTQTPSHQVTQMGQEVILRCVPISNHLYFYWYRQILGQKVEFLVSFYNNEISEKSEIFDDQFSVERPDGSNFTLKIRSTKLEDSAMYFCASSESAGYTEAFFGQGTRLTVV.